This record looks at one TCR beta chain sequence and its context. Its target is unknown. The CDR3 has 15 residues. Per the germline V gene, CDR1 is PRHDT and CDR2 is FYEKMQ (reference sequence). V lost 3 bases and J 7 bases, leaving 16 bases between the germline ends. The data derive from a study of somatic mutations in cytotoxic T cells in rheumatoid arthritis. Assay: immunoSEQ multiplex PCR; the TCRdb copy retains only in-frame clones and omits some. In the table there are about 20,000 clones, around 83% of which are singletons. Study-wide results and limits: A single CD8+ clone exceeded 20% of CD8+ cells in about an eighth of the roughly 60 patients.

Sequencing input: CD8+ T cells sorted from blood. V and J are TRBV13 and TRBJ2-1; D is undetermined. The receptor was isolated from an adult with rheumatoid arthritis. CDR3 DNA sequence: TGTGCCAGCAGCTTTAGGGCCCTCCGGAGTAATGAGCAGTTCTTC. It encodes CASSFRALRSNEQFF.